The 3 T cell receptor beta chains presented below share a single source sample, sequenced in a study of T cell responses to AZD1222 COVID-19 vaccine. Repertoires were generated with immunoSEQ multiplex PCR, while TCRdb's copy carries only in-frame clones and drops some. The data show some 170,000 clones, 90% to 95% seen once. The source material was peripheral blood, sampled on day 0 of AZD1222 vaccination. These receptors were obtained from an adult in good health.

DNA for the CDR3: TGTGCCAGTAGTATCGACAGCTATGGCTACACCTTC. Its translation: CASSIDSYGYTF. The rearrangement joins TRBV19 to TRBJ1-2; D is possibly TRBD1 (5 bases). The germline V and J ends were trimmed by 3 bases and 4 bases, with 6 bases remaining between them. Germline CDR1 LNHDA, CDR2 SQIVND (reference sequence). CDR3 length: 12 residues.

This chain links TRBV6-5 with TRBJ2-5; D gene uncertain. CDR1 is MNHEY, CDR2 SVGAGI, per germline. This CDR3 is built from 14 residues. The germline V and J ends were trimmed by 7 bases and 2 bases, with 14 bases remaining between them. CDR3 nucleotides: TGTGCCAGCAATGTGGGGTTAGCTCAAGAGACCCAGTACTTC. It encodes CASNVGLAQETQYF.

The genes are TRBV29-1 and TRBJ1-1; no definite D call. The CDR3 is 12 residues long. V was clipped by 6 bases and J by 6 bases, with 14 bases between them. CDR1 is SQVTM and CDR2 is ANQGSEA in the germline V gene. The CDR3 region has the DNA TGCAGCGTGGGGTGGGTTAGCGCTGAAGCTTTCTTT. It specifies CSVGWVSAEAFF.